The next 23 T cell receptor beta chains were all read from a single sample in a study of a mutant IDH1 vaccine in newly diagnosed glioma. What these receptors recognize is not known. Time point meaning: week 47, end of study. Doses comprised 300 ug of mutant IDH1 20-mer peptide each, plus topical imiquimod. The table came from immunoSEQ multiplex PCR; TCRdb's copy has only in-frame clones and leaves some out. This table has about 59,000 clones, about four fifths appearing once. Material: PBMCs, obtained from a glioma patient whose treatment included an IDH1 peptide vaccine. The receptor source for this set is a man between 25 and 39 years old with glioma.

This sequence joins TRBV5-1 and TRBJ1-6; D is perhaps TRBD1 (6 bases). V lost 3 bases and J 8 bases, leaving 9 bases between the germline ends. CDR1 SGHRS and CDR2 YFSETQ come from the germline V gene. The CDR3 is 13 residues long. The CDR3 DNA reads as TGCGCCAGCAGCTACAGGGTTGATTCACCCCTCCACTTT. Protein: CASSYRVDSPLHF.

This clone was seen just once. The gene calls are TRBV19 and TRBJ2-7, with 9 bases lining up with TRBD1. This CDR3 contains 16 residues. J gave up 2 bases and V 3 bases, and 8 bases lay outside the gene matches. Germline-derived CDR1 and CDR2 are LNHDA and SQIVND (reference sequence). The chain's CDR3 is CASSITGQGWAYEQYF. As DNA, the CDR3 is TGTGCCAGTAGTATCACGGGACAGGGATGGGCCTACGAGCAGTACTTC.

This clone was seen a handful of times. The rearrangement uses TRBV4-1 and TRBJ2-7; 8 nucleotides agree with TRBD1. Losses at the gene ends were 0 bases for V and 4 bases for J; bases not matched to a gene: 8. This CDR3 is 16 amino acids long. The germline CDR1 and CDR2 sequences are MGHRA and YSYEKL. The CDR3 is CASSQEPTGARYEQYF. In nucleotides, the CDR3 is TGCGCCAGCAGCCAAGAGCCGACAGGGGCGCGATACGAGCAGTACTTC.

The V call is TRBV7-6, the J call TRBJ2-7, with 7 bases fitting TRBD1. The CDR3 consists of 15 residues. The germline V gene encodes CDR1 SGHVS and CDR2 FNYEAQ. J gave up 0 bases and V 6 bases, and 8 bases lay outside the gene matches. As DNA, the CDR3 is TGTGCCAGCAGTCTCGCGACAGGGCCCTCCTACGAGCAGTACTTC. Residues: CASSLATGPSYEQYF. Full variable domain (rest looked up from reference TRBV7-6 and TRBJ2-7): GAGVSQSPRYKVTKRGQDVALRCDPISGHVSLYWYRQALGQGPEFLTYFNYEAQQDKSGLPNDRFSAERPEGSISTLTIQRTEQRDSAMYRCASSLATGPSYEQYFGPGTRLTVT.

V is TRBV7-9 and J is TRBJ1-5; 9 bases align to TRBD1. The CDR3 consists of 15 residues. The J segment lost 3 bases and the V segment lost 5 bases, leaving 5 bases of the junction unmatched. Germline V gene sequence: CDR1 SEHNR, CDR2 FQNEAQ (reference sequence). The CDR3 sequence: CASSRGQGINQPQHF. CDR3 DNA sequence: TGTGCCAGCAGCCGGGGACAGGGAATCAATCAGCCCCAGCATTTT.

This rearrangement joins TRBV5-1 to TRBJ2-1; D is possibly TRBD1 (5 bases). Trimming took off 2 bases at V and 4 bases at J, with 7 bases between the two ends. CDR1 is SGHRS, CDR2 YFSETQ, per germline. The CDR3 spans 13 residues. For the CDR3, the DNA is TGCGCCAGCAGCTTTACAGGATACAATGAGCAGTTCTTC. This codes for CASSFTGYNEQFF.

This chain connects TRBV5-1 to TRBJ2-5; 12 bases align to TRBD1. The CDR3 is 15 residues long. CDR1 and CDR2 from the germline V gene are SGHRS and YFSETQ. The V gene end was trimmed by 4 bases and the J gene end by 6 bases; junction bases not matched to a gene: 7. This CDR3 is CASSPGTGGMKTQYF. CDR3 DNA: TGCGCCAGCAGCCCCGGGACAGGGGGCATGAAGACCCAGTACTTC.

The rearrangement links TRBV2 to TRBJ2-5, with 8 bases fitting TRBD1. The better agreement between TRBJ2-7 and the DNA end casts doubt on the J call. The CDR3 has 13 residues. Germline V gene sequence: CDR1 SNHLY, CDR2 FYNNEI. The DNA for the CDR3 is TGTGCCAGCAGTCGCCAGGGGGCCCACGAGCAGTACTTC. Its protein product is CASSRQGAHEQYF.

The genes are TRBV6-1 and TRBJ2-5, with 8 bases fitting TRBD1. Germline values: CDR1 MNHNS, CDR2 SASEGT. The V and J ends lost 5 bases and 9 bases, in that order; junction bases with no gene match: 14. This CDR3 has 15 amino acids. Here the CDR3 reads CASSLLTGAERAQYF. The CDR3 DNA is TGTGCCAGCAGTCTTTTGACAGGGGCCGAAAGAGCCCAGTACTTC.

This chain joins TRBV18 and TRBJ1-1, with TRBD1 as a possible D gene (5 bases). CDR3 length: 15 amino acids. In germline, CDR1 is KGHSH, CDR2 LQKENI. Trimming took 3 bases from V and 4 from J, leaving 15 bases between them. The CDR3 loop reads CASSPSFGRGTEAFF. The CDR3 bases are TGTGCCAGCTCACCTTCATTCGGGAGGGGCACTGAAGCTTTCTTT.

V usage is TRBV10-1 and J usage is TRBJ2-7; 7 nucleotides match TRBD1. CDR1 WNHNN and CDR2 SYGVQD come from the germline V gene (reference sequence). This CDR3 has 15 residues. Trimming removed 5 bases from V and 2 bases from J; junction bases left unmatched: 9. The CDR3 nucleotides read TGCGCCAGCAGTCGGGACAGTTCATCTGCCTACGAGCAGTACTTC. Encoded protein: CASSRDSSSAYEQYF.

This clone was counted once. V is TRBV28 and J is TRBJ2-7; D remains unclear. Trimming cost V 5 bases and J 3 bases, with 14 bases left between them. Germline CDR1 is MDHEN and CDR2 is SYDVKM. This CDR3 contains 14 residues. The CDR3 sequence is CASSPLGLNYEQYF. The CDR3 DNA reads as TGTGCCAGCAGTCCCCTGGGCCTTAACTACGAGCAGTACTTC.

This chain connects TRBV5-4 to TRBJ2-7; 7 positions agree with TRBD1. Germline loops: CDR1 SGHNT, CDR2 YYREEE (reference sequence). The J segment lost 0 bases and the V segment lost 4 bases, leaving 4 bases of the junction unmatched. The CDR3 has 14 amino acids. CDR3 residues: CASSPGQSSYEQYF. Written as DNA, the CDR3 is TGTGCCAGCAGCCCGGGACAGAGCTCCTACGAGCAGTACTTC.

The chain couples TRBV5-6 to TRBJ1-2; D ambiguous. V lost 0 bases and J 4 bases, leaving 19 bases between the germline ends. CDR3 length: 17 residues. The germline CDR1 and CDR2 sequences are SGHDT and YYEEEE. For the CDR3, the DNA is TGTGCCAGCAGCTTGGATGAATACAGCACACAGCTCTATGGCTACACCTTC. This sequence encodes CASSLDEYSTQLYGYTF.

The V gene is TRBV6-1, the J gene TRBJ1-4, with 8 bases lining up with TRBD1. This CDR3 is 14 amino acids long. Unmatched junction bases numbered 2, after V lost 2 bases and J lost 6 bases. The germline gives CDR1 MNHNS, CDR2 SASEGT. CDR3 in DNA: TGTGCCAGCAGTGAAATGGACAGGGATGAAAAACTGTTTTTT. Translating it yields CASSEMDRDEKLFF.

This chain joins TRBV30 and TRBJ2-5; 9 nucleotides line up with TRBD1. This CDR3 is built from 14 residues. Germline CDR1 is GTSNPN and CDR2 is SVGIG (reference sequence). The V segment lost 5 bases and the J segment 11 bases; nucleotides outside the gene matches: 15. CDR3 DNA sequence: TGTGCCTGGGATCCGGGACAGGGTCCAAGGGAGCAGTACTTC. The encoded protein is CAWDPGQGPREQYF.

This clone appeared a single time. CDR3 coding DNA: TGTGCCAGCAGCTTGTTCCCCCAGGGCAGCAATCAGCCCCAGCATTTT. Amino acid sequence: CASSLFPQGSNQPQHF. The chain is built from TRBV5-6 and TRBJ1-5; maybe TRBD1 (5 bases). CDR1 and CDR2 from the germline V gene are SGHDT and YYEEEE. There are 16 residues in the CDR3. The V gene lost 1 base and the J gene lost 1 base, with 12 bases spanning the gap.

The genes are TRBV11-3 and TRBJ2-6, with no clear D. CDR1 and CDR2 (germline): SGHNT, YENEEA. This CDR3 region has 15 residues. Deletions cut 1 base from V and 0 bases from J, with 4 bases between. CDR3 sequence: CASSLAHSGANVLTF. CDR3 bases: TGTGCCAGCAGCTTAGCCCACTCTGGGGCCAACGTCCTGACTTTC.

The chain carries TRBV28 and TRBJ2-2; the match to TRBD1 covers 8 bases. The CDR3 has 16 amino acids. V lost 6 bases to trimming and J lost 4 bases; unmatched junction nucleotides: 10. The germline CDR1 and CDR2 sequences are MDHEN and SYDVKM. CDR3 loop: CASSLAGGAGTGELFF. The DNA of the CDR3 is TGTGCCAGCAGCTTAGCAGGGGGCGCTGGCACCGGGGAGCTGTTTTTT.

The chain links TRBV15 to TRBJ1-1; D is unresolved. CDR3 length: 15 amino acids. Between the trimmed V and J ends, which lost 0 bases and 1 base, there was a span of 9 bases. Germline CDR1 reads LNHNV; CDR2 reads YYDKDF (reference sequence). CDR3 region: CATSRDRNPNTEAFF. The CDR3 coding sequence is TGTGCCACCAGCAGAGATAGGAACCCGAACACTGAAGCTTTCTTT.

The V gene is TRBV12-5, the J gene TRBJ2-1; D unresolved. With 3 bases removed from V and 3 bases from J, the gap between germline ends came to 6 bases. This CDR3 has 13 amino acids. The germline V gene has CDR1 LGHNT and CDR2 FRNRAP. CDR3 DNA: TGTGCTAGTGGTTTAGGCGTCTACAATGAGCAGTTCTTC. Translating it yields CASGLGVYNEQFF.

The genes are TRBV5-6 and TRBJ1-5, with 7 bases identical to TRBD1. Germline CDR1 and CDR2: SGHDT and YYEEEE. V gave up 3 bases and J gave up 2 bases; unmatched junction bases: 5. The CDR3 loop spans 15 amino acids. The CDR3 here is CASSWGQRRNQPQHF. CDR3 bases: TGTGCCAGCAGCTGGGGACAGAGACGCAATCAGCCCCAGCATTTT.

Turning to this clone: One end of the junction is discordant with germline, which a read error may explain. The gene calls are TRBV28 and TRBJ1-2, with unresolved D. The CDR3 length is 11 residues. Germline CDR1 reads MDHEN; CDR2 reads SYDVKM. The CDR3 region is CASSNLPGFFF. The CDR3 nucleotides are TGTGCCAGCAGCAACTTACCGGGTTTCTTCTTC.